The rows below give T cell receptor beta chains drawn from one sample of a study of blood T cells in healthy people across ages. TCRdb re-derived calls from the 5' RACE reads in MiXCR, one entry per CDR3 protein. The profile shows about 970,000 distinct CDR3 sequences, just over 50% of them singletons. The specimen was blood. The receptor set was obtained from an older woman in good health. The CDR3 runs from the conserved cysteine through the conserved F or W. Each record gives: J gene, V gene, clone size, D gene, CDR3 protein, CDR3 DNA. A D gene is named only where the DNA matches it firmly. Clone size is shown for a subset of rows, as once, few, many or a class of expanded clone.

j_call: TRBJ1-6
v_call: TRBV20-1
clone_size: -
d_call: -
cdr3_aa: CSARSTGFGSPLHF
cdr3_nt: TGCAGTGCTAGATCGACAGGTTTTGGATCACCCCTCCACTTT

j_call: TRBJ2-1
v_call: TRBV29-1
clone_size: few
d_call: TRBD1
cdr3_aa: CSSTGETYNEQFF
cdr3_nt: TGCAGCAGTACAGGGGAAACTTACAATGAGCAGTTCTTC

j_call: TRBJ2-5
v_call: TRBV29-1
clone_size: few
d_call: TRBD1
cdr3_aa: CSVEETGIETQYF
cdr3_nt: TGCAGCGTTGAGGAGACAGGGATCGAGACCCAGTACTTC

j_call: TRBJ2-2
v_call: TRBV30
clone_size: -
d_call: TRBD2
cdr3_aa: CALVTSGWYTGELFF
cdr3_nt: TGTGCACTTGTAACTAGCGGGTGGTACACCGGGGAGCTGTTTTTT

j_call: TRBJ2-7
v_call: TRBV28
clone_size: -
d_call: TRBD2
cdr3_aa: CASSQTSGRPSYEQYF
cdr3_nt: TGTGCCAGCAGTCAGACTAGCGGGAGGCCCTCCTACGAGCAGTACTTC

j_call: TRBJ2-7
v_call: TRBV6-1
clone_size: -
d_call: -
cdr3_aa: CASRLNRDGYYEQYF
cdr3_nt: TGTGCCAGCCGACTCAACCGGGACGGGTACTACGAGCAGTACTTC

j_call: TRBJ2-4
v_call: TRBV21-1
clone_size: -
d_call: -
cdr3_aa: CASSVWGTSVNEQYF
cdr3_nt: TGTGCCAGCAGCGTCTGGGGGACTAGCGTCAATGAGCAGTACTTC

j_call: TRBJ1-2
v_call: TRBV6-6
clone_size: once
d_call: TRBD1
cdr3_aa: CASSLRDREDYGYTF
cdr3_nt: TGTGCCAGCAGTCTCCGGGACAGGGAGGACTATGGCTACACCTTC

j_call: TRBJ2-5
v_call: TRBV9
clone_size: once
d_call: -
cdr3_aa: CASSVDRNEQYF
cdr3_nt: TGTGCCAGCAGCGTAGATCGCAATGAGCAGTACTTC

j_call: TRBJ1-2
v_call: TRBV6-5
clone_size: -
d_call: -
cdr3_aa: CASRDPGLGANYGYTF
cdr3_nt: TGTGCCAGCAGGGATCCAGGGTTAGGGGCTAACTATGGCTACACCTTC

j_call: TRBJ1-1
v_call: TRBV20-1
clone_size: few
d_call: -
cdr3_aa: CSARGGPTNTEAFF
cdr3_nt: TGCAGTGCTAGAGGTGGGCCCACGAACACTGAAGCTTTCTTT

j_call: TRBJ2-1
v_call: TRBV11-2
clone_size: -
d_call: TRBD2
cdr3_aa: CASSPIAGGFDEQFF
cdr3_nt: TGTGCCAGCAGCCCGATAGCGGGAGGCTTCGATGAGCAGTTCTTC

j_call: TRBJ1-1
v_call: TRBV7-2
clone_size: few
d_call: -
cdr3_aa: CASSLGGMRDAFF
cdr3_nt: TGTGCCAGCAGCTTAGGCGGGATGAGGGATGCTTTCTTT

j_call: TRBJ2-7
v_call: TRBV28
clone_size: -
d_call: -
cdr3_aa: CASTGVRYYEQYF
cdr3_nt: TGTGCCAGCACGGGGGTTCGGTACTACGAGCAGTACTTC

j_call: TRBJ2-3
v_call: TRBV28
clone_size: -
d_call: TRBD1
cdr3_aa: CASSLLTGGMGTDTQYF
cdr3_nt: TGTGCCAGCAGTTTACTGACAGGGGGAATGGGCACAGATACGCAGTATTTT

j_call: TRBJ2-3
v_call: TRBV3-1
clone_size: -
d_call: -
cdr3_aa: CASSPRAQIGTDTQYF
cdr3_nt: TGTGCCAGCAGCCCCCGAGCTCAGATAGGCACAGATACGCAGTATTTT

j_call: TRBJ2-5
v_call: TRBV6-2/TRBV6-3
clone_size: once
d_call: -
cdr3_aa: CASRIPGNQETQYF
cdr3_nt: TGTGCCAGCAGGATACCGGGTAACCAAGAGACCCAGTACTTC

j_call: TRBJ2-1
v_call: TRBV5-1
clone_size: few
d_call: -
cdr3_aa: CASSGYYGSYNEQFF
cdr3_nt: TGCGCCAGCAGCGGGTACTACGGCTCCTACAATGAGCAGTTCTTC

j_call: TRBJ2-7
v_call: TRBV21-1
clone_size: few
d_call: -
cdr3_aa: CASSTGTGILSYEQYF
cdr3_nt: TGTGCCAGCAGCACCGGGACAGGGATCCTTTCCTACGAGCAGTACTTC

j_call: TRBJ2-7
v_call: TRBV20-1
clone_size: -
d_call: TRBD2
cdr3_aa: CSAVGTSGRVIYEQYF
cdr3_nt: TGCAGTGCTGTCGGGACTAGCGGGAGGGTTATTTACGAGCAGTACTTC

j_call: TRBJ2-3
v_call: TRBV28
clone_size: -
d_call: -
cdr3_aa: CASMAGDSTDTQYF
cdr3_nt: TGTGCCAGCATGGCAGGGGACAGCACAGATACGCAGTATTTT

j_call: TRBJ2-5
v_call: TRBV12-3/TRBV12-4
clone_size: few
d_call: -
cdr3_aa: CASGPERGQETQYF
cdr3_nt: TGTGCCAGCGGACCCGAACGGGGACAAGAGACCCAGTACTTC

j_call: TRBJ2-3
v_call: TRBV2
clone_size: -
d_call: -
cdr3_aa: CASTPDHISTDTQYF
cdr3_nt: TGTGCCAGCACGCCGGACCATATTAGCACAGATACGCAGTATTTT

j_call: TRBJ2-3
v_call: TRBV12-3/TRBV12-4
clone_size: few
d_call: TRBD2
cdr3_aa: CASSFSRTSGTDTQYF
cdr3_nt: TGTGCCAGCAGTTTTTCGAGAACTAGCGGCACAGATACGCAGTATTTT

j_call: TRBJ2-5
v_call: TRBV5-1
clone_size: once
d_call: -
cdr3_aa: CASSSGDSNSKETQYF
cdr3_nt: TGCGCCAGCAGCTCGGGGGACAGCAACTCCAAAGAGACCCAGTACTTC

j_call: TRBJ2-3
v_call: TRBV7-2
clone_size: -
d_call: -
cdr3_aa: CASSLAGYGTDTQYF
cdr3_nt: TGTGCCAGCAGCTTAGCGGGATACGGCACAGATACGCAGTATTTT

j_call: TRBJ2-1
v_call: TRBV7-2
clone_size: -
d_call: -
cdr3_aa: CASSLEPAVPYNEQFF
cdr3_nt: TGTGCCAGCAGCTTAGAACCAGCGGTTCCCTACAATGAGCAGTTCTTC

j_call: TRBJ2-7
v_call: TRBV12-3/TRBV12-4
clone_size: -
d_call: -
cdr3_aa: CASSPRSEQYF
cdr3_nt: TGTGCCAGCAGTCCCCGAAGCGAGCAGTACTTC

j_call: TRBJ2-7
v_call: TRBV3-1
clone_size: -
d_call: -
cdr3_aa: CASSQDQWNEQYF
cdr3_nt: TGTGCCAGCAGCCAAGATCAGTGGAACGAGCAGTACTTC

j_call: TRBJ2-1
v_call: TRBV19
clone_size: once
d_call: -
cdr3_aa: CASSSTRFDEQFF
cdr3_nt: TGTGCCAGTAGTAGCACTAGATTCGACGAGCAGTTCTTC

j_call: TRBJ1-1
v_call: TRBV28
clone_size: -
d_call: -
cdr3_aa: CASSSAGLNTEAFF
cdr3_nt: TGTGCCAGCAGTTCTGCAGGGTTGAACACTGAAGCTTTCTTT

j_call: TRBJ1-2
v_call: TRBV24-1
clone_size: -
d_call: -
cdr3_aa: CATSAQEYNYGYTF
cdr3_nt: TGTGCCACTTCTGCTCAGGAGTATAACTATGGCTACACCTTC

j_call: TRBJ2-1
v_call: TRBV12-3/TRBV12-4
clone_size: -
d_call: TRBD1
cdr3_aa: CASRGQGPSSYNEQFF
cdr3_nt: TGTGCCAGCAGGGGACAGGGGCCAAGCTCCTACAATGAGCAGTTCTTC

j_call: TRBJ2-7
v_call: TRBV7-9
clone_size: -
d_call: -
cdr3_aa: CASSLVPSSYEQYF
cdr3_nt: TGTGCCAGCAGCTTAGTCCCCTCGTCCTACGAGCAGTACTTC

j_call: TRBJ2-6
v_call: TRBV27
clone_size: few
d_call: TRBD1
cdr3_aa: CASSLFRGMGSGANVLTF
cdr3_nt: TGTGCCAGCAGTTTATTCAGGGGGATGGGGTCTGGGGCCAACGTCCTGACTTTC

j_call: TRBJ2-7
v_call: TRBV11-2
clone_size: -
d_call: TRBD2
cdr3_aa: CASSSGRLAGYEQYF
cdr3_nt: TGTGCCAGCAGCTCAGGAAGGCTAGCGGGGTACGAGCAGTACTTC